This passage covers 29 T cell receptor beta chains from one sample sequenced in a study of T cells in women clearing cervical HPV infection. The repertoire was sequenced with immunoSEQ multiplex PCR; TCRdb's copy has only in-frame clones and lacks some. The sample table sets out some 26,000 clones. The sample taken for sequencing was blood buffy coat. The receptors were sampled from a woman between 18 and 69 years old with a cervical HPV16 infection that either progressed to CIN3+ or cleared (not recorded which).

Points on this clone: The CDR3 is cut off 3 residues early in the read; its end comes from the germline J gene. This chain connects TRBV7-2 to TRBJ1-2; unclear D gene. Germline-derived CDR1 and CDR2 are SGHTA and FQGNSA. Trimming removed 1 base from V and 4 bases from J, with 7 bases in between. This CDR3 is built from 13 residues. The CDR3 loop is CASSLELSYGYTF. CDR3 DNA, as far as it was read: TGTGCCAGCAGCTTAGAACTAAGCTATGGC.

Details on this clone: The CDR3 end lies 3 residues beyond the end of the read and is filled in from the germline J gene. V and J are TRBV12-3 or TRBV12-4 and TRBJ2-1; TRBD2 aligns across 8 bases. CDR3 length: 15 residues. The V gene end was trimmed by 3 bases and the J gene end by 6 bases; junction bases not matched to a gene: 7. The CDR3 region is CASSFPGTRLNEQFF. Partial CDR3 DNA: TGTGCCAGCAGTTTCCCCGGGACTAGACTCAATGAG.

On this clone: The sequence runs out 3 residues before the end of the CDR3; the remainder is reconstructed from the germline J gene. The chain employs TRBV5-1 and TRBJ1-4; D is unresolved. V shed 0 bases and J shed 8 bases, with 14 bases lying between them. CDR1 is SGHRS and CDR2 is YFSETQ in the germline V gene. The CDR3 is 15 residues long. The sequenced part of the CDR3 DNA is TGCGCCAGCAGCTTGGAGGAGGGAGCGGGGGAAAAA. Amino acid sequence: CASSLEEGAGEK. The complete CDR3 reads CASSLEEGAGEKLFF.

A word on this clone: Read coverage stops 3 residues before the CDR3 terminus; the germline J gene supplies the remainder. The chain joins TRBV7-3 to TRBJ2-1; TRBD1 matches at 8 bases. Looked up from germline, CDR1 is SGHTA and CDR2 is FQGTGA. Unmatched junction bases numbered 5, after V lost 1 base and J lost 9 bases. The CDR3 sequence is 14 residues long. CDR3 sequence: CASSLIRGQGEQFF. The CDR3 bases that were read are TGTGCCAGCAGCTTAATCAGGGGGCAGGGTGAG.

Worth noting for this clone: The CDR3 extends 3 residues past the end of the read, so its final part is completed from the germline J gene. V and J are TRBV7-9 and TRBJ1-2, with 8 bases matching TRBD1. Looked up from germline, CDR1 is SEHNR and CDR2 is FQNEAQ (reference sequence). The CDR3 covers 14 residues. The covered CDR3 bases are TGTGCCAGCAGCTTTGATCAGGGGGCAGATACC. Translating gives CASSFDQGADT. The whole CDR3 region reads CASSFDQGADTYTF.

Comment on this clone: The read finishes 3 residues shy of the CDR3 end, and the germline J gene is used to complete it. This chain connects TRBV7-9 to TRBJ1-5; a possible D gene is TRBD1 (5 bases). Germline CDR1 and CDR2: SEHNR and FQNEAQ (reference sequence). With 5 bases removed from V and 0 bases from J, the gap between germline ends came to 8 bases. The CDR3 is made up of 14 amino acids. CDR3 residues: CASSQTDSNQPQHF. The part of the CDR3 DNA that was read is TGTGCCAGCAGCCAGACAGATAGCAATCAGCCC.

On this clone: The read comes to an end 3 residues before the CDR3 does, leaving the germline J gene to fill in the end. The V call is TRBV2, the J call TRBJ1-5; D uncertain. Germline V gives CDR1 SNHLY, CDR2 FYNNEI. The CDR3 loop spans 15 amino acids. Trimming removed 9 bases at V and 0 bases at J, with 15 bases between. The DNA read from the CDR3 is TGTGCCAGTCGGACCCTAGCTCATAGCAATCAGCCC. This encodes CASRTLAHSNQP. The complete CDR3 sequence is CASRTLAHSNQPQHF.

Concerning this clone: The read falls 3 residues short of the CDR3 end, and the missing part is taken from the germline J gene. The V call is TRBV7-9, the J call TRBJ2-3; 7 bases are a match to TRBD1. The V gene's germline CDR1 is SEHNR and CDR2 FQNEAQ (reference sequence). The CDR3 has 14 amino acids. V lost 6 bases, J lost 1 base, and 4 bases stayed unmatched. This CDR3 is CASRTGTGTDTQYF. The DNA read from the CDR3 is TGTGCCAGCAGAACCGGGACAGGCACAGATACG. Combining the CDR3 with reference TRBV7-9 and TRBJ2-3 gives the whole variable domain DTGVSQNPRHKITKRGQNVTFRCDPISEHNRLYWYRQTLGQGPEFLTYFQNEAQLEKSRLLSDRFSAERPKGSFSTLEIQRTEQGDSAMYLCASRTGTGTDTQYFGPGTRLTVL.

To note about this clone: The read is 3 residues too short to cover the CDR3 end, so that end is filled in from the germline J gene. V and J are TRBV7-9 and TRBJ1-1; D call uncertain. Looked up from germline, CDR1 is SEHNR and CDR2 is FQNEAQ (reference sequence). This CDR3 has 14 amino acids. Between the trimmed V and J ends, which lost 1 base and 0 bases, there was a span of 6 bases. The sequenced CDR3 bases are TGTGCCAGCAGCTTAGTAGGGTTGAACACTGAA. Translated: CASSLVGLNTE. Given in full, the CDR3 is CASSLVGLNTEAFF.

Remarks on this clone: The read ends 3 residues early relative to the CDR3; the germline J gene fills the gap. The chain combines TRBV12-3 or TRBV12-4 with TRBJ1-3, with D possibly matching TRBD1 (6 bases). The CDR3 has 16 residues. Trimming took off 5 bases at V and 4 bases at J, with 18 bases between the two ends. The covered CDR3 bases are TGTGCCAGCAGTGCCCAACGCAGGGGAAGAGGAAACACC. Translation gives CASSAQRRGRGNT. Given in full, the CDR3 is CASSAQRRGRGNTIYF.

As concerns this clone: The CDR3 goes on 3 residues after the read ends, and that part is filled in from the germline J gene. The V call is TRBV7-8, the J call TRBJ2-7; TRBD1 aligns across 8 bases. Germline V gene sequence: CDR1 SGHVS, CDR2 FQNEAQ. V was pared by 3 bases and J by 5 bases, with 15 bases of the junction left unmatched. The CDR3 length is 17 residues. The part of the CDR3 DNA that was read is TGTGCCAGCAGCTTTTTCTTAGAGGTTACAGGGGGTGACGAG. Encoded protein: CASSFFLEVTGGDE. The full-length CDR3 reads as CASSFFLEVTGGDEQYF.

As to this clone: Read coverage stops 3 residues before the CDR3 terminus; the germline J gene supplies the remainder. V usage is TRBV6-4 and J usage is TRBJ2-1; 8 bases are shared with TRBD2. Trimming removed 3 bases from V and 1 base from J; junction bases left unmatched: 2. This CDR3 has 15 residues. Looked up from germline, CDR1 is MRHNA and CDR2 is SNTAGT. Partial CDR3 DNA: TGTGCCAGCAGTGAGAGCGGGGGATCCTACAATGAG. Translating gives CASSESGGSYNE. The full CDR3 is CASSESGGSYNEQFF.

On this clone: The read is 3 residues too short to cover the CDR3 end, so that end is filled in from the germline J gene. The genes are TRBV20-1 and TRBJ1-5; D is unclear. V was trimmed by 5 bases and J by 1 base, leaving 6 bases between them. This CDR3 has 12 amino acids. In germline, CDR1 is DFQATT, CDR2 SNEGSKA (reference sequence). The covered CDR3 bases are TGCAGTGCTTGGCAGAGCAATCAGCCC. This codes for CSAWQSNQP. From start to end, the CDR3 is CSAWQSNQPQHF.

Of note for this clone: The observed sequence ends 3 residues before the CDR3 terminus, with the missing tail filled in from the germline J gene. V and J are TRBV29-1 and TRBJ2-3, with D maybe TRBD1 (5 bases). Germline V gene sequence: CDR1 SQVTM, CDR2 ANQGSEA. This CDR3 spans 12 amino acids. With 5 bases removed from V and 1 base from J, the gap between germline ends came to 7 bases. The DNA read from the CDR3 is TGCAGCGTTCGCAGGGGCACAGATACG. Amino acids: CSVRRGTDT. The entire CDR3 is CSVRRGTDTQYF.

On this clone: The read comes to an end 3 residues before the CDR3 does, leaving the germline J gene to fill in the end. The chain recombines TRBV2 with TRBJ1-4; 7 bases agree with TRBD1. Germline V lookup: CDR1 SNHLY, CDR2 FYNNEI. This CDR3 region has 15 residues. This CDR3 is CASGSTGPSDSPLFF. Partial CDR3 DNA: TGTGCCAGCGGATCGACAGGGCCGTCGGATTCACCA.

Comments on this clone: The read terminates 3 residues before the CDR3 end, so the remaining end is supplied by the germline J gene. The chain is built from TRBV20-1 and TRBJ1-2; D uncertain. V was shortened by 3 bases and J by 1 base, with 21 bases between the two germline ends. Germline-derived CDR1 and CDR2 are DFQATT and SNEGSKA (reference sequence). The CDR3 has 17 amino acids. The DNA read from the CDR3 is TGCAGTGCTAGTTCGCATAGAGTTCGTATTATTAACTATGGC. This encodes CSASSHRVRIINYG. The complete CDR3 sequence is CSASSHRVRIINYGYTF.

A note on this clone: Coverage ceases 3 residues before the CDR3 finishes, and the germline J gene fills in the end. The V and J genes are TRBV7-2 and TRBJ2-2; D might be TRBD2 (7 bases). Trimming left V 6 bases short and J 0 bases short, with 11 bases between. Looked up from germline, CDR1 is SGHTA and CDR2 is FQGNSA. This CDR3 has 15 residues. The CDR3 loop reads CASRGGGANTGELFF. CDR3 DNA (partial): TGTGCCAGCAGGGGCGGGGGCGCGAACACCGGGGAG.

In regard to this clone: The read ends 3 residues before the CDR3 terminus; that terminus is restored from the germline J gene. This chain uses TRBV7-7 with TRBJ2-5; D might be TRBD2 (5 bases). Trimming cost V 5 bases and J 2 bases, with 12 bases left between them. CDR1 is SSHAT and CDR2 is FNYEAQ in the germline V gene (reference sequence). The CDR3 is made up of 14 amino acids. The CDR3: CASSVLGGQETQYF. The CDR3 DNA, read in part, is TGTGCCAGCAGCGTATTGGGCGGGCAAGAGACC.

To note about this clone: With the read ending 3 residues before the CDR3 end, the germline J gene is used to fill in that end. V and J are TRBV30 and TRBJ2-4; the match to TRBD2 covers 12 bases. Germline CDR1 is GTSNPN and CDR2 is SVGIG (reference sequence). The V gene end was trimmed by 0 bases and the J gene end by 9 bases; junction bases not matched to a gene: 9. This CDR3 contains 16 residues. CDR3 protein: CAWSVVASGGASIQYF. Partial CDR3 DNA: TGTGCCTGGAGTGTAGTGGCTAGCGGGGGGGCAAGCATT.

A word on this clone: The CDR3 end is not reached by the read, which stops 3 residues before it; the germline J gene fills it in. The rearrangement links TRBV10-3 to TRBJ2-2, with D perhaps TRBD1 (7 bases). The length of the CDR3 is 14 residues. The germline V gene encodes CDR1 ENHRY and CDR2 SYGVKD. V was cut by 11 bases and J by 4 bases, with 17 bases left in between. The CDR3: CAGAGGTSTGELFF. The CDR3 DNA, read in part, is TGTGCCGGCGCAGGGGGGACGTCCACCGGGGAG.

To note about this clone: The observed sequence ends 3 residues before the CDR3 terminus, with the missing tail filled in from the germline J gene. The gene calls are TRBV7-9 and TRBJ2-5, with D possibly matching TRBD2 (6 bases). CDR3 length: 14 amino acids. Trimming removed 0 bases at V and 4 bases at J, with 9 bases between. Germline V gene lookup returns CDR1 SEHNR and CDR2 FQNEAQ (reference sequence). The sequenced CDR3 bases are TGTGCCAGCAGCTTAGCGGGGGGTAGAGAGACC. Translation gives CASSLAGGRET. The full CDR3 reads CASSLAGGRETQYF.

A word on this clone: The sequenced fragment ends 3 residues before the CDR3 boundary, so the rest is inferred from the germline J gene. This chain uses TRBV7-9 with TRBJ1-1; 8 bases fit TRBD1. The germline CDR1 and CDR2 sequences are SEHNR and FQNEAQ (reference sequence). The CDR3 spans 15 residues. Trimming removed 4 bases from V and 0 bases from J; junction bases left unmatched: 4. CDR3 DNA, as far as it was read: TGTGCCAGCAGCTCCCGGACAGGGATGAACACTGAA. This sequence encodes CASSSRTGMNTE. The complete CDR3 reads CASSSRTGMNTEAFF.

CDR3 amino acids: CASSLGPGGGTDTQYF. CDR3 DNA (partial): TGTGCCAGCAGCTTAGGCCCAGGGGGCGGCACAGATACG. V gene TRBV7-7 combines with J gene TRBJ2-3; TRBD1 agrees at 8 bases. Read sequence stops 3 residues before the CDR3 end, and the germline J gene provides the missing end. Per the germline V gene, CDR1 is SSHAT and CDR2 is FNYEAQ (reference sequence). V trimming: 1 base; J trimming: 1 base; junction bases outside the gene matches: 4. This CDR3 comprises 16 residues.

With respect to this clone: With the read ending 3 residues before the CDR3 end, the germline J gene is used to fill in that end. The rearrangement uses TRBV30 and TRBJ2-3, with D possibly matching TRBD1 (5 bases). The CDR3 extends over 13 amino acids. Germline-derived CDR1 and CDR2 are GTSNPN and SVGIG (reference sequence). CDR3 DNA (partial): TGTGCCTGGAATAGGGGTAGCAATCAGCCG. This encodes CAWNRGSNQP. The CDR3 in its entirety is CAWNRGSNQPQYF.

About this clone: The sequenced fragment ends 3 residues before the CDR3 boundary, so the rest is inferred from the germline J gene. V gene TRBV5-4 combines with J gene TRBJ1-2; D is perhaps TRBD1 (6 bases). CDR3 length equals 13 residues. CDR1 is SGHNT, CDR2 YYREEE, per germline (reference sequence). CDR3 sequence: CASSFGRGRGYTF. Incomplete CDR3 DNA: TGTGCCAGCAGCTTCGGCAGGGGCAGGGGC.

Regarding this clone: The CDR3 is cut off 3 residues early in the read; its end comes from the germline J gene. Other DNA sequences in this specimen translate into the identical CDR3. J is TRBJ1-1 and V is TRBV7-9; 12 bases map to TRBD1. The CDR3 length is 15 residues. The germline gives CDR1 SEHNR, CDR2 FQNEAQ (reference sequence). CDR3: CASSFGTGGKTEAFF. The DNA read from the CDR3 is TGTGCCAGCAGCTTCGGGACAGGGGGCAAGACCGAA.

Here the CDR3 reads CASTRDWDTEAFF. CDR3 DNA (partial): TGTGCCAGCACTAGGGACTGGGACACTGAA. V usage is TRBV14 and J usage is TRBJ1-1, with a possible D match to TRBD1 (5 bases). From the germline J gene comes the end of the CDR3, since the read stops 3 residues before it. CDR3 length: 13 residues. Germline V gives CDR1 SGHDN, CDR2 FVKESK. Trimming took 7 bases from V and 3 from J, leaving 12 bases between them.

To note about this clone: Read coverage stops 3 residues before the CDR3 terminus; the germline J gene supplies the remainder. The rearrangement uses TRBV20-1 and TRBJ1-4, with a tentative D call TRBD1 (6 bases). The CDR3 spans 15 residues. Germline CDR1 DFQATT, CDR2 SNEGSKA (reference sequence). V dropped 2 bases and J dropped 5 bases, with 15 bases sitting between them. CDR3 in amino acids: CSARRGGSSNEKLFF. The covered CDR3 bases are TGCAGTGCTAGAAGGGGGGGCAGCTCGAATGAAAAA.

Regarding this clone: The CDR3 extends 3 residues past the end of the read, so its final part is completed from the germline J gene. This chain links TRBV5-1 with TRBJ1-1; D gene unclear. V was cut by 7 bases and J by 4 bases, with 14 bases left in between. The CDR3 has 13 amino acids. Per germline, CDR1 SGHRS and CDR2 YFSETQ. The CDR3 sequence is CASRERLGTEAFF. CDR3 DNA, as far as it was read: TGCGCCAGCCGGGAGCGGTTAGGCACTGAA.